This T cell receptor beta chain came from a study of T cell repertoires in ileal Crohn's disease. Study findings and constraints: Every patient over 26.8% clonality showed endoscopic recurrence.

V was cut by 6 bases and J by 5 bases, with 22 bases left in between. Germline CDR1 ENHRY, CDR2 SYGVKD. The CDR3 contains 16 residues. Assay used: immunoSEQ multiplex PCR; TCRdb lists only in-frame clones, some missing. The sample contains several thousand clones, about 70% of which appear only once. A note on this clone: Its matching antigen is unknown.

Sequenced: ileal tissue. This chain joins TRBV10-3 and TRBJ1-1; the D is unclear. The clonotype originates from an adult with Crohn's disease. The CDR3 DNA reads TGTGCCATCAGAAATGGGCTTGGCTCGGTATTAACTGAAGCTTTCTTT. Translation gives CAIRNGLGSVLTEAFF.